The following is a T cell receptor (beta chain) sequence with its context. Sequencing was performed with immunoSEQ multiplex PCR; in TCRdb, only in-frame clones are kept and a portion is missing. The data contain about 210,000 clones, just under 85% of them singletons. The data derive from a study of blood T cell repertoires in COVID-19. Background on the study: Samples taken during acute and convalescent COVID-19 were collected in the United States, Italy and Spain.

Germline assignment: CDR1 LGHDT and CDR2 YNNKEL (reference sequence). This CDR3 has 15 residues. The V segment lost 4 bases and the J segment 3 bases; nucleotides outside the gene matches: 6. Specimen: peripheral blood. The origin of this receptor is a man in his sixties with COVID-19, enrolled during active disease. The chain combines TRBV3-1 (or the pseudogene TRBV3-2) with TRBJ2-3; 8 nucleotides align to TRBD2. CDR3: CASSRSGRTTDTQYF. For the CDR3, the DNA is TGTGCCAGCAGCCGGAGCGGGAGAACTACAGATACGCAGTATTTT.